What follows are 27 T cell receptor beta chains derived from one specimen sequenced in a study of blood T cell repertoires in COVID-19. Profiled with immunoSEQ multiplex PCR; TCRdb holds only in-frame clones, not every one. The table has 320,000 or so clones, roughly 90% seen once. Sequencing used PBMCs or T cells enriched from blood (not recorded which). The source is a man aged 55-75 years who had recovered from COVID-19.

The rearrangement links TRBV9 to TRBJ1-2, with TRBD1 matching over 8 bases. V shed 4 bases, J shed 8 bases, and the junction held 7 bases outside the gene matches. Germline V lookup: CDR1 SGDLS, CDR2 YYNGEE. This CDR3 has 13 amino acids. The CDR3 region has the DNA TGTGCCAGCAGCCGCAGGGGGCGCGGGGGCTACACCTTC. This translates into CASSRRGRGGYTF. Full variable domain (outside the CDR3, taken from reference TRBV9 and TRBJ1-2): DSGVTQTPKHLITATGQRVTLRCSPRSGDLSVYWYQQSLDQGLQFLIQYYNGEERAKGNILERFSAQQFPDLHSELNLSSLELGDSALYFCASSRRGRGGYTFGSGTRLTVV.

CDR3 in amino acids: CASSDRGFNQPQHF. As DNA, the CDR3 is TGTGCCAGCAGCGACAGGGGTTTCAATCAGCCCCAGCATTTT. V is TRBV6-2 or TRBV6-3 and J is TRBJ1-5; TRBD1 agrees at 8 bases. The CDR3 has 14 residues. Looked up from germline, CDR1 is MNHEY and CDR2 is SVGEGT. Unmatched junction bases numbered 4, after V lost 6 bases and J lost 3 bases.

This sequence joins TRBV5-1 and TRBJ2-3; 12 bases are shared with TRBD2. The junction had 5 bases not matched to a gene; V was cut back by 4 bases and J by 5 bases. This CDR3 comprises 15 residues. Germline loops: CDR1 SGHRS, CDR2 YFSETQ. The CDR3 region has the DNA TGCGCCAGCAGCAAACTAGCGGGAGGTCAAGATACGCAGTATTTT. This gives the protein CASSKLAGGQDTQYF.

V and J are TRBV6-2 or TRBV6-3 and TRBJ2-3; 7 bases align to TRBD2. CDR3 length: 17 residues. CDR1 and CDR2 from the germline V gene are MNHEY and SVGEGT. Trimming removed 4 bases from V and 4 bases from J; junction bases left unmatched: 14. The CDR3 DNA reads as TGTGCCAGCAGTTCTCACCTACTAGCGCTCACCCCAGATACGCAGTATTTT. It yields the protein CASSSHLLALTPDTQYF.

A note on this clone: Other DNA sequences in this specimen translate into the identical CDR3. DNA of the CDR3: TGTGCCAGCAGCCCAGGACAGTACACCGGGGAGCTGTTTTTT. Translating it yields CASSPGQYTGELFF. J is TRBJ2-2 and V is TRBV14, with a possible D match to TRBD1 (6 bases). With 4 bases removed from V and 3 bases from J, the gap between germline ends came to 9 bases. The V gene's germline CDR1 is SGHDN and CDR2 FVKESK. There are 14 residues in the CDR3. The whole variable domain, remainder taken from reference TRBV14 and TRBJ2-2, is EAGVTQFPSHSVIEKGQTVTLRCDPISGHDNLYWYRRVMGKEIKFLLHFVKESKQDESGMPNNRFLAERTGGTYSTLKVQPAELEDSGVYFCASSPGQYTGELFFGEGSRLTVL.

This rearrangement joins TRBV9 to TRBJ1-2; D perhaps matches TRBD1 (6 bases). CDR1 and CDR2 (germline): SGDLS, YYNGEE. The CDR3 is made up of 13 amino acids. V dropped 2 bases and J dropped 3 bases, with 8 bases sitting between them. The CDR3 protein is CASSVRQDYGYTF. In DNA form, the CDR3 reads TGTGCCAGCAGCGTCAGACAGGACTATGGCTACACCTTC. Variable domain in full (rest from reference TRBV9 and TRBJ1-2): DSGVTQTPKHLITATGQRVTLRCSPRSGDLSVYWYQQSLDQGLQFLIQYYNGEERAKGNILERFSAQQFPDLHSELNLSSLELGDSALYFCASSVRQDYGYTFGSGTRLTVV.

The rearrangement uses TRBV10-3 and TRBJ2-7, with TRBD1 matching over 7 bases. Germline lookup yields CDR1 ENHRY and CDR2 SYGVKD. This CDR3 comprises 12 residues. The V segment lost 6 bases and the J segment 3 bases; nucleotides outside the gene matches: 2. The CDR3 region is CAISRQGYEQYF. For the CDR3, the DNA is TGTGCCATCAGCAGACAGGGCTACGAGCAGTACTTC.

This clone was picked up one time. The chain couples TRBV6-4 to TRBJ1-1; D unresolved. Germline CDR1 and CDR2: MRHNA and SNTAGT. The V end lost 7 bases, the J end lost 3 bases, and 15 bases lay between the germline ends. CDR3 size: 14 residues. CDR3 nucleotide sequence: TGTGCCAGCAAGCGTGAATTTAGTGACACTGAAGCTTTCTTT. As protein: CASKREFSDTEAFF.

This clone was observed once. The rearrangement joins TRBV5-4 to TRBJ2-2; 9 nucleotides line up with TRBD1. Germline CDR1 SGHNT, CDR2 YYREEE (reference sequence). The ends lost 5 bases at V and 3 bases at J; junction bases unmatched: 8. The CDR3 has 16 amino acids. The CDR3 DNA is TGTGCCAGCAGAGACCGGGACAGGGAGTACACCGGGGAGCTGTTTTTT. It yields the protein CASRDRDREYTGELFF.

This clone occurred once. The chain links TRBV4-1 to TRBJ2-4, with TRBD2 identical over 13 bases. Per the germline V gene, CDR1 is MGHRA and CDR2 is YSYEKL. The trim removed 10 bases at V and 3 bases at J, leaving 3 bases unmatched. CDR3 size: 14 residues. Written as DNA, the CDR3 is TGCGCCACCACTAGCGGGAGGGGCAAAAACATTCAGTACTTC. Encoded protein: CATTSGRGKNIQYF.

This clone occurred a few times. The chain uses TRBV18 and TRBJ1-2, with 8 bases lining up with TRBD1. The germline V gene encodes CDR1 KGHSH and CDR2 LQKENI. The length of the CDR3 is 15 residues. V lost 4 bases and J lost 5; bases outside the gene matches: 9. DNA of the CDR3: TGTGCCAGCTCACTACTCCCCCGGACAGGGTATGGCTACACCTTC. Residues: CASSLLPRTGYGYTF.

The chain uses TRBV21-1 and TRBJ2-7; TRBD2 reflects the table's D call only, with no check against the DNA. TRBV21-1 is assigned pseudogene status. The CDR3 totals 14 residues. CDR3 in DNA: TGTGCCAGCAGCAAAAAGACTAGCGGGGGGACGCAGTACTTC. Amino acid sequence: CASSKKTSGGTQYF.

The chain carries TRBV7-2 and TRBJ1-5; D possibly corresponds to TRBD1 (5 bases). The CDR3 has 15 amino acids. Germline CDR1 is SGHTA and CDR2 is FQGNSA. The V and J ends lost 2 bases and 0 bases respectively, with 8 bases between them. The CDR3: CASSLLRDSNQPQHF. CDR3 nucleotides: TGTGCCAGCAGCTTACTCAGGGATAGCAATCAGCCCCAGCATTTT.

V and J are TRBV7-8 and TRBJ2-7; the match to TRBD1 covers 7 bases. The CDR3 runs 18 residues. Germline V gene data show CDR1 as SGHVS and CDR2 as FQNEAQ. The trim removed 2 bases at V and 2 bases at J, leaving 15 bases unmatched. CDR3 loop: CASSLRGGVGSSTYEQYF. The CDR3 DNA follows: TGTGCCAGCAGCTTACGAGGGGGCGTCGGGTCGAGTACCTACGAGCAGTACTTC.

The rearrangement joins TRBV28 to TRBJ2-1; tentative D call: TRBD2 (5 bases). The germline V and J ends were trimmed by 7 bases and 9 bases, with 22 bases remaining between them. The CDR3 extends over 15 amino acids. Germline V gene lookup returns CDR1 MDHEN and CDR2 SYDVKM. The CDR3 nucleotides are TGTGCCAGCACCTTAGGAGGCGCCCGGGCGGTTGAGCAGTTCTTC. Amino acid sequence: CASTLGGARAVEQFF.

The V call is TRBV19, the J call TRBJ2-5; D possibly corresponds to TRBD2 (5 bases). Trimming shortened V by 3 bases and J by 5 bases, and 10 bases separated the two germline ends. This CDR3 is 13 amino acids long. Germline V gives CDR1 LNHDA, CDR2 SQIVND (reference sequence). The CDR3 region has the DNA TGTGCCAGTAGTATTTCGGACTCCGAGACCCAGTACTTC. Protein product: CASSISDSETQYF.

This chain uses TRBV2 with TRBJ2-1; D may be TRBD2 (7 bases). From germline, CDR1 is SNHLY and CDR2 FYNNEI. The V and J ends lost 6 bases and 6 bases respectively, with 9 bases between them. The CDR3 spans 12 residues. The CDR3 nucleotides are TGTGCCAGCAGGGGAGGGGGCAATGAGCAGTTCTTC. Translation: CASRGGGNEQFF.

This sequence joins TRBV11-2 and TRBJ2-1; 9 bases map to TRBD2. CDR3 length: 14 amino acids. CDR1 is SGHAT and CDR2 is FQNNGV in the germline V gene. V lost 1 base, J lost 8 bases, and 3 bases stayed unmatched. The CDR3 sequence: CASSLGLAGHEQFF. CDR3 coding DNA: TGTGCCAGCAGCTTAGGCCTAGCGGGACATGAGCAGTTCTTC.

The rearrangement links TRBV5-4 to TRBJ2-7; no clear D gene. There are 14 residues in the CDR3. CDR1 SGHNT and CDR2 YYREEE come from the germline V gene (reference sequence). Trimming pared 0 bases from V and 3 bases from J, leaving 10 bases between. CDR3 DNA sequence: TGTGCCAGCAGCTTGGAAGGCGGCTACTACGAGCAGTACTTC. This gives the protein CASSLEGGYYEQYF.

The gene calls are TRBV3-1 (or the pseudogene TRBV3-2) and TRBJ1-5, with D uncertain. Trimming cost V 0 bases and J 5 bases, with 5 bases left between them. The CDR3 is 13 residues long. The germline gives CDR1 LGHDT, CDR2 YNNKEL (reference sequence). The CDR3 loop reads CASSQDPDQPQHF. Written as DNA, the CDR3 is TGTGCCAGCAGCCAAGACCCCGATCAGCCCCAGCATTTT.

The V gene is TRBV19, the J gene TRBJ2-1; 8 positions agree with TRBD2. With 6 bases clipped from V and 1 base from J, the junction kept 8 bases outside the gene matches. This CDR3 has 16 residues. Per the germline V gene, CDR1 is LNHDA and CDR2 is SQIVND (reference sequence). The chain's CDR3 is CASSGRAGGSYNEQFF. CDR3 DNA: TGTGCCAGTAGCGGGAGGGCCGGAGGGTCCTACAATGAGCAGTTCTTC.

This clone was observed once. The chain couples TRBV29-1 to TRBJ2-7, with 7 bases lining up with TRBD1. The CDR3 length is 15 residues. The V gene's germline CDR1 is SQVTM and CDR2 ANQGSEA. The ends lost 4 bases at V and 1 base at J; junction bases unmatched: 10. CDR3: CSVVGERDRSYEQYF. For the CDR3, the DNA is TGCAGCGTTGTTGGAGAAAGGGACAGATCCTACGAGCAGTACTTC.

This sequence joins TRBV16 and TRBJ2-1; 15 bases map to TRBD2. The V gene's germline CDR1 is KGHSY and CDR2 FQNENV. V was pared by 0 bases and J by 7 bases, with 7 bases of the junction left unmatched. The CDR3 has 18 residues. This chain's CDR3 is CASSQSRTSGRAWNEQFF. As DNA, the CDR3 is TGTGCCAGCAGCCAATCTAGGACTAGCGGGAGGGCTTGGAATGAGCAGTTCTTC.

The count of this clone is one. The chain carries TRBV11-2 and TRBJ1-1, with 7 bases that match TRBD1. The germline V gene encodes CDR1 SGHAT and CDR2 FQNNGV. V lost 0 bases and J lost 11; bases outside the gene matches: 15. The CDR3 has 16 amino acids. CDR3: CASSLEFVGTAGGAFF. DNA of the CDR3: TGTGCCAGCAGCTTAGAATTTGTAGGGACAGCGGGTGGGGCTTTCTTT.

Concerning this clone: An end of the junction does not agree with germline; a read error may underlie this. The V call is TRBV30, the J call TRBJ2-7, with 9 bases aligning to TRBD1. Germline CDR1 and CDR2: GTSNPN and SVGIG (reference sequence). The CDR3 runs to 12 residues. CDR3 DNA sequence: TGTGCCTGGAGCTCTCTCGACAGGGGGATTTCCTTC. Protein sequence: CAWSSLDRGISF.

This chain connects TRBV18 to TRBJ2-3; a possible D gene is TRBD1 (5 bases). Trimming shortened V by 0 bases and J by 1 base, and 8 bases separated the two germline ends. Germline V CDR1 and CDR2: KGHSH, LQKENI. CDR3 size: 15 residues. CDR3 protein: CASSPPSRGTDTQYF. CDR3 nucleotides: TGTGCCAGCTCACCACCGAGCAGGGGCACAGATACGCAGTATTTT. Looking up the rest from reference TRBV18 and TRBJ2-3 gives the full variable domain: NAGVMQNPRHLVRRRGQEARLRCSPMKGHSHVYWYRQLPEEGLKFMVYLQKENIIDESGMPKERFSAEFPKEGPSILRIQQVVRGDSAAYFCASSPPSRGTDTQYFGPGTRLTVL.

The chain combines TRBV19 with TRBJ2-5; the match to TRBD1 covers 8 bases. The CDR3 covers 15 residues. Germline loops: CDR1 LNHDA, CDR2 SQIVND (reference sequence). Unmatched junction bases numbered 12, after V lost 3 bases and J lost 9 bases. CDR3 DNA: TGTGCCAGTAGTATGCCCCGGCAGGGGGCACGGGCCCAGTACTTC. As protein: CASSMPRQGARAQYF. The entire variable domain, with the rest obtained from reference TRBV19 and TRBJ2-5, is as follows: DGGITQSPKYLFRKEGQNVTLSCEQNLNHDAMYWYRQDPGQGLRLIYYSQIVNDFQKGDIAEGYSVSREKKESFPLTVTSAQKNPTAFYLCASSMPRQGARAQYFGPGTRLLVL.